These 27 T cell receptor beta chains were sequenced from one sample in a study of vaccination and CD4 T cells after COVID-19. Their target antigens are unknown. Indicated treatment: approximately nine-day PBMC culture with coronavirus spike peptide pools or control peptides (ViraFEST assay). Researchers used the Oncomine TCR Beta short-read assay to sequence DNA from cultured CD4+ T cells. MiXCR, applied by TCRdb to the PCR reads, yields one record per CDR3 protein. The sample has 9,500 to 10,000 distinct CDR3 sequences; roughly 34% are singletons. What was sequenced was CD4+ T cells from blood, cultured in vitro. Source of these receptors: a human donor who had recovered from COVID-19.

V and J are TRBV20-1 and TRBJ2-1, with D unresolved. The CDR3 is 12 amino acids. The germline CDR1 and CDR2 sequences are DFQATT and SNEGSKA (reference sequence). V lost 4 bases and J 10 bases, leaving 14 bases between the germline ends. The DNA for the CDR3 is TGCAGTGCTACTGTTCGGAACCTAGAGCAGTTCTTC. It yields the protein CSATVRNLEQFF.

The chain joins TRBV6-1 to TRBJ1-5; possible D gene TRBD1, 5 bases. Germline values: CDR1 MNHNS, CDR2 SASEGT. CDR3 size: 14 residues. Trimming shortened V by 6 bases and J by 4 bases, and 13 bases separated the two germline ends. The CDR3 sequence: CASRVPGKNQPQHF. CDR3 coding DNA: TGTGCCAGCAGGGTCCCAGGGAAGAATCAGCCCCAGCATTTT.

This chain links TRBV6-5 with TRBJ1-1, with D possibly being TRBD1 (6 bases). Trimming stripped 4 bases from V and 7 bases from J, with 13 bases between. CDR3 size: 13 residues. The germline V gene has CDR1 MNHEY and CDR2 SVGAGI. This CDR3 reads CASSFSRGLEAFF. CDR3 sequence (DNA): TGTGCCAGCAGTTTTTCCAGGGGCCTTGAAGCTTTCTTT.

This clonotype is classed as medium-sized (0.01 to 0.1%). This chain uses TRBV19 with TRBJ1-2; D possibly corresponds to TRBD1 (6 bases). CDR1 LNHDA and CDR2 SQIVND come from the germline V gene (reference sequence). Trimming shortened V by 8 bases and J by 0 bases, and 10 bases separated the two germline ends. The CDR3 is 13 amino acids. The CDR3 loop reads CASGGGANYGYTF. The CDR3 nucleotides read TGTGCCAGTGGGGGCGGAGCTAACTATGGCTACACCTTC.

This chain connects TRBV20-1 to TRBJ2-7; maybe TRBD2 (6 bases). V was pared by 0 bases and J by 1 base, with 10 bases between. CDR3 length: 14 amino acids. Looked up from germline, CDR1 is DFQATT and CDR2 is SNEGSKA (reference sequence). The CDR3 DNA sequence: TGCAGTGCTAGAGATAGACGGGGGTCCTACGAGCAGTACTTC. Translation: CSARDRRGSYEQYF.

The gene calls are TRBV2 and TRBJ1-2; D unclear. The CDR3 totals 13 residues. CDR1 and CDR2 (germline): SNHLY, FYNNEI. Trimming stripped 5 bases from V and 2 bases from J, with 9 bases between. CDR3 residues: CASSQSRNYGYTF. As DNA, the CDR3 is TGTGCCAGCAGTCAAAGTAGGAACTATGGCTACACCTTC.

This clonotype was recorded a few times. The rearrangement joins TRBV10-1 to TRBJ1-5; 9 nucleotides match TRBD1. The J segment lost 3 bases and the V segment lost 5 bases, leaving 8 bases of the junction unmatched. CDR3 length: 16 amino acids. CDR1 and CDR2 (germline): WNHNN, SYGVQD (reference sequence). In nucleotides, the CDR3 is TGCGCCAGCAGTCGTCCCGGGACAGGGATCAATCAGCCCCAGCATTTT. The encoded protein is CASSRPGTGINQPQHF.

This chain joins TRBV4-3 and TRBJ2-3; D not certain. This CDR3 is 15 amino acids long. V was cut by 1 base and J by 0 bases, with 8 bases left in between. Germline lookup yields CDR1 LGHNA and CDR2 YSLEER. CDR3 in DNA: TGCGCCAGCAGCCAAGGGACCTTAAGCACAGATACGCAGTATTTT. Encoded protein: CASSQGTLSTDTQYF.

V usage is TRBV5-1 and J usage is TRBJ1-2; D is possibly TRBD1 (6 bases). Trimming shortened V by 0 bases and J by 4 bases, and 25 bases separated the two germline ends. Germline loops: CDR1 SGHRS, CDR2 YFSETQ. The CDR3 contains 19 residues. CDR3 coding DNA: TGCGCCAGCAGCTTGGACGGCCAGGGTCTGGGGGGCGCTCTCTATGGCTACACCTTC. The encoded protein is CASSLDGQGLGGALYGYTF. The entire variable domain, with the rest obtained from reference TRBV5-1 and TRBJ1-2, is as follows: KAGVTQTPRYLIKTRGQQVTLSCSPISGHRSVSWYQQTPGQGLQFLFEYFSETQRNKGNFPGRFSGRQFSNSRSEMNVSTLELGDSALYLCASSLDGQGLGGALYGYTFGSGTRLTVV.

This clonotype appeared a few times. This chain links TRBV7-9 with TRBJ1-1, with TRBD1 identical over 7 bases. The J segment lost 1 base and the V segment lost 3 bases, leaving 5 bases of the junction unmatched. CDR1 SEHNR and CDR2 FQNEAQ come from the germline V gene (reference sequence). The CDR3 contains 15 residues. CDR3 DNA: TGTGCCAGCAGCTTTGACCGGGACAGGAACACTGAAGCTTTCTTT. Translating gives CASSFDRDRNTEAFF.

The chain links TRBV30 to TRBJ1-3; TRBD1 matches 8 bases. J lost 4 bases, V lost 2 bases, and 1 base had no gene match. The CDR3 spans 13 residues. Germline lookup yields CDR1 GTSNPN and CDR2 SVGIG (reference sequence). CDR3 in amino acids: CAWSQGAGNTIYF. CDR3 nucleotide sequence: TGTGCCTGGAGTCAGGGGGCAGGAAACACCATATATTTT.

The chain couples TRBV29-1 to TRBJ2-2, with TRBD1 matching over 9 bases. This CDR3 contains 13 residues. Germline CDR1 reads SQVTM; CDR2 reads ANQGSEA. Trimming took 7 bases from V and 8 from J; bases not matched to a gene: 8. The CDR3: CSEGQGAFGELFF. The CDR3 DNA reads as TGCAGCGAGGGACAGGGTGCTTTTGGGGAGCTGTTTTTT.

The chain couples TRBV19 to TRBJ2-5; 11 positions match TRBD2. This CDR3 is 17 amino acids long. CDR1 LNHDA and CDR2 SQIVND come from the germline V gene (reference sequence). The junction had 6 bases not matched to a gene; V was cut back by 2 bases and J by 1 base. The DNA of the CDR3 is TGTGCCAGTAGTATATTAGCGGGGGGGATCACCCAAGAGACCCAGTACTTC. This sequence encodes CASSILAGGITQETQYF.

In this sample, this clonotype turned up a few times. The chain recombines TRBV6-5 with TRBJ1-2; D possibly corresponds to TRBD1 (5 bases). Germline CDR1 MNHEY, CDR2 SVGAGI. The germline V and J ends were trimmed by 3 bases and 8 bases, with 13 bases remaining between them. The CDR3 is 13 amino acids. The CDR3 bases are TGTGCCAGCAGTTATTTATCCGGGGCAGGCTACACCTTC. It encodes CASSYLSGAGYTF.

The chain has TRBV30 and TRBJ2-3; D ambiguous. Trimming removed 4 bases at V and 2 bases at J, with 10 bases between. The CDR3 is 13 amino acids. CDR1 is GTSNPN and CDR2 is SVGIG in the germline V gene (reference sequence). CDR3 nucleotides: TGTGCCTGGAAAGTGGGAATCACAGATACGCAGTATTTT. Translating gives CAWKVGITDTQYF.

This rearrangement joins TRBV19 to TRBJ2-1; D gene unclear. The CDR3 has 11 amino acids. CDR1 and CDR2 (germline): LNHDA, SQIVND (reference sequence). V was shortened by 8 bases and J by 8 bases, with 10 bases between the two germline ends. CDR3 amino acids: CASGVLYEQFF. For the CDR3, the DNA is TGTGCCAGTGGGGTTCTCTATGAGCAGTTCTTC. Full variable domain (remainder filled in from reference TRBV19 and TRBJ2-1): DGGITQSPKYLFRKEGQNVTLSCEQNLNHDAMYWYRQDPGQGLRLIYYSQIVNDFQKGDIAEGYSVSREKKESFPLTVTSAQKNPTAFYLCASGVLYEQFFGPGTRLTVL.

The J gene is TRBJ1-1, the V gene TRBV2; 7 nucleotides match TRBD1. Per germline, CDR1 SNHLY and CDR2 FYNNEI. Trimming cost V 2 bases and J 6 bases; bases outside gene matches: 6. This CDR3 contains 14 residues. CDR3 loop: CASSESGQRSEAFF. CDR3 in DNA: TGTGCCAGCAGTGAATCGGGACAGCGCTCTGAAGCTTTCTTT.

In its sample, this clonotype was seen a few times. The chain has TRBV12-3 or TRBV12-4 and TRBJ1-5; 7 nucleotides line up with TRBD1. Trimming at V came to 5 bases and at J to 4 bases, leaving 2 bases not matched to a gene. The CDR3 runs 13 residues. The CDR3 DNA reads TGTGCCAGCAGTACAGGGGAAAATCAGCCCCAGCATTTT. This sequence encodes CASSTGENQPQHF.

This clonotype was observed a handful of times. The rearrangement uses TRBV6-1 and TRBJ1-1; 7 bases are a match to TRBD1. Losses at the gene ends were 5 bases for V and 5 bases for J; bases not matched to a gene: 8. The CDR3 sequence is 14 residues long. The germline V gene encodes CDR1 MNHNS and CDR2 SASEGT. The CDR3 DNA sequence: TGTGCCAGCAGTCGCCGGACAGGACTAACTGAAGCTTTCTTT. This sequence encodes CASSRRTGLTEAFF.

The chain combines TRBV20-1 with TRBJ1-4; D possibly corresponds to TRBD1 (5 bases). The ends were cut back, 3 bases at V and 8 bases at J, with 13 bases in the middle. The germline V gene encodes CDR1 DFQATT and CDR2 SNEGSKA (reference sequence). The CDR3 totals 13 residues. CDR3 nucleotide sequence: TGCAGTGCTAGTCAGGCAGGGCGGGAAAAACTGTTTTTT. This gives the protein CSASQAGREKLFF.

This chain uses TRBV12-3 or TRBV12-4 with TRBJ1-2; 12 positions match TRBD1. The V gene end was trimmed by 5 bases and the J gene end by 11 bases; junction bases not matched to a gene: 9. The CDR3 length is 14 residues. In DNA form, the CDR3 reads TGTGCCAGCAGTACACCGGGACAGGGGGCTGGGTACACCTTC. It encodes CASSTPGQGAGYTF.

This clonotype occurred a few times. The genes are TRBV10-3 and TRBJ1-5; perhaps TRBD1 as D (5 bases). Trimming stripped 3 bases from V and 11 bases from J, with 11 bases between. CDR3 length: 12 residues. The germline CDR1 and CDR2 sequences are ENHRY and SYGVKD. The CDR3, as DNA: TGTGCCATCAGTGACTCCCGGGGGGCCCAGCATTTT. It is translated as CAISDSRGAQHF.

There are a few counts of this clonotype. This chain links TRBV18 with TRBJ2-7; no firm D call. The CDR3 is 14 residues long. Germline CDR1 and CDR2: KGHSH and LQKENI. Trimming shortened V by 0 bases and J by 9 bases, and 15 bases separated the two germline ends. The CDR3 reads CASSPPGVSIGQYF. CDR3 DNA: TGTGCCAGCTCACCACCTGGTGTCAGCATCGGGCAGTACTTC.

The chain carries TRBV7-2 and TRBJ1-1; no clear D gene. Germline V CDR1 and CDR2: SGHTA, FQGNSA. V shed 1 base and J shed 3 bases, with 15 bases lying between them. The CDR3 loop spans 16 amino acids. CDR3 in DNA: TGTGCCAGCAGCTTAGTCCGAGTAAGCCCTTACACTGAAGCTTTCTTT. The encoded protein is CASSLVRVSPYTEAFF.

The chain links TRBV4-1 to TRBJ2-3, with 9 bases aligning to TRBD2. The CDR3 runs 18 residues. Germline CDR1 reads MGHRA; CDR2 reads YSYEKL. The junction had 16 bases not matched to a gene; V was cut back by 5 bases and J by 4 bases. The DNA for the CDR3 is TGCGCCAGCAGCACCCCCGGGGGGCGCGGGGGGGCATCAGATACGCAGTATTTT. It translates to CASSTPGGRGGASDTQYF.

This clonotype was counted only a few times. This chain connects TRBV14 to TRBJ2-1, with D perhaps matching TRBD1 (5 bases). Trimming removed 0 bases at V and 8 bases at J, with 23 bases between. CDR1 is SGHDN, CDR2 FVKESK, per germline. This CDR3 has 18 residues. The CDR3 region has the DNA TGTGCCAGCAGCCAAGATAACCCAGGGAATAGGTATATAGATGAGCAGTTCTTC. It is translated as CASSQDNPGNRYIDEQFF.

The chain couples TRBV6-2 or TRBV6-3 to TRBJ2-1; TRBD1 is a possible D gene (5 bases). The length of the CDR3 is 14 residues. Germline-derived CDR1 and CDR2 are MNHEY and SVGEGT. V lost 10 bases and J 3 bases, leaving 16 bases between the germline ends. The CDR3 here is CATKKGRNYNEQFF. The DNA for the CDR3 is TGTGCCACCAAGAAGGGGCGGAACTACAATGAGCAGTTCTTC.